This is a list of T cell receptor beta chains from one sample in a study of T-cell memory formation after mild COVID-19. In TCRdb, the 5' RACE reads were re-called with MiXCR into one record per CDR3 protein. The table has about 290,000 distinct CDR3 sequences, more than 15% seen once. The source material was PBMCs or a T cell subset sorted from them (not recorded which). Every receptor here comes from a man between 18 and 35 years old who had mild COVID-19 (a few samples of this study predate the infection). Cell type and time point are not known. CDR3s include the opening cysteine and the closing phenylalanine or tryptophan. The D gene is left open where the match is weak. Size is stated for part of the rows, as once, few or many counts, or as a class when the clone is expanded.

D | length | J | size | V | DNA | CDR3
- | 13 | TRBJ2-7 | - | TRBV5-1 | TGCGCCAGCAGCGGGCGGAATGGGCACGAGCAGTACTTC | CASSGRNGHEQYF
TRBD2 | 19 | TRBJ2-2 | few | TRBV28 | TGTGCCAGCAGAGAGAAGGCTAGCGGGGTCTGGGCCTTTACCGGGGAGCTGTTTTTT | CASREKASGVWAFTGELFF
TRBD1 | 13 | TRBJ2-1 | few | TRBV12-3/TRBV12-4 | TGTGCCAGCAGTCAGACAGGGTCAGATGAGCAGTTCTTC | CASSQTGSDEQFF
- | 14 | TRBJ2-3 | - | TRBV24-1 | TGTGCCACCAGTATGTCGGCCTCGACAGATACGCAGTATTTT | CATSMSASTDTQYF
- | 13 | TRBJ1-1 | few | TRBV5-8 | TGTGCCAGCAGTCTGGTCTGGGAGTCTGAAGCTTTCTTT | CASSLVWESEAFF
- | 15 | TRBJ2-3 | - | TRBV7-9 | TGTGCCAGCAGCTTAGGGGGGCAACCCACAGATACGCAGTATTTT | CASSLGGQPTDTQYF
TRBD1 | 14 | TRBJ1-2 | once | TRBV10-3 | TGTGCCATCAGTACAGGGGTCCTAGAGGGGGGCTACACCTTC | CAISTGVLEGGYTF
- | 14 | TRBJ2-6 | - | TRBV11-1 | TGTGCCAGCAGCGCTTATCCTGGGGCCAACGTCCTGACTTTC | CASSAYPGANVLTF
TRBD1 | 17 | TRBJ2-4 | few | TRBV18 | TGTGCCAGCTCACCAGTCACAGGGGCAACAGCCAAAAACATTCAGTACTTC | CASSPVTGATAKNIQYF
- | 13 | TRBJ1-2 | - | TRBV5-4 | TGTGCCAGCAGTACTGAGGGGAACTATGGCTACACCTTC | CASSTEGNYGYTF
- | 14 | TRBJ2-1 | - | TRBV11-2 | TGTGCCAGCTACGATACGAGGGATCAGGGTGAGCAGTTCTTC | CASYDTRDQGEQFF
TRBD1 | 16 | TRBJ1-1 | few | TRBV10-3 | TGTGCCATCAGTGGGGTGACAGGGGGATCGCACACTGAAGCTTTCTTT | CAISGVTGGSHTEAFF
- | 14 | TRBJ2-1 | - | TRBV11-2 | TGTGCCAGCAGCCGAGCGGGCGCCTACAATGAGCAGTTCTTC | CASSRAGAYNEQFF
- | 17 | TRBJ1-6 | - | TRBV5-1 | TGCGCCAGCAGCTTGGCAGAGGGATTCGTCGATAATTCACCCCTCCACTTT | CASSLAEGFVDNSPLHF
- | 14 | TRBJ2-3 | many | TRBV7-6 | TGTGCCAGCATGTCTTACCAGAAAGCAGATACGCAGTATTTT | CASMSYQKADTQYF
TRBD1 | 19 | TRBJ2-6 | - | TRBV11-2 | TGTGCCAGCAGCCCGATTCCGGGACAGGGGCAAGCTGGGGCCAACGTCCTGACTTTC | CASSPIPGQGQAGANVLTF
- | 14 | TRBJ2-3 | - | TRBV6-2/TRBV6-3 | TGTGCCAGCAGTGAGGGGTTCGGCACAGATACGCAGTATTTT | CASSEGFGTDTQYF
TRBD1 | 14 | TRBJ2-7 | few | TRBV7-2 | TGTGCCAGCAGCTTAGGAGGGGGCCTCTACGAGCAGTACTTC | CASSLGGGLYEQYF
TRBD1 | 14 | TRBJ2-5 | few | TRBV7-9 | TGTGCCAGCAGCCATGGACAGGGCGGAGAGACCCAGTACTTC | CASSHGQGGETQYF
- | 13 | TRBJ2-2 | few | TRBV10-3 | TGTGCCACCCGGGGAGCATTGGCCGGGGAGCTGTTTTTT | CATRGALAGELFF
TRBD2 | 13 | TRBJ2-5 | - | TRBV20-1 | TGCAGTGCAGGAGGGAGGGTCCTAGAGACCCAGTACTTC | CSAGGRVLETQYF
- | 14 | TRBJ1-2 | many | TRBV7-2 | TGTGCCAGCAGCCAAGCGACAGGCTACTATGGCTACACCTTC | CASSQATGYYGYTF
- | 17 | TRBJ1-2 | few | TRBV2 | TGTGCCAGCAGTGAAGCGCTTCGGCCAGGCGGATTCTATGGCTACACCTTC | CASSEALRPGGFYGYTF
TRBD2 | 16 | TRBJ2-7 | few | TRBV7-9 | TGTGCCAGCAGCTTAGGGGGAGGGAGAGCCTCCTACGAGCAGTACTTC | CASSLGGGRASYEQYF
- | 12 | TRBJ1-6 | - | TRBV12-3/TRBV12-4 | TGTGCCAGCAGTCGGCCTCTATCACCCCTCCACTTT | CASSRPLSPLHF
- | 14 | TRBJ1-1 | - | TRBV5-1 | TGCGCCAGCAGCCCGCTTAGGGATGGAACTGAAGCTTTCTTT | CASSPLRDGTEAFF
- | 14 | TRBJ1-2 | - | TRBV9 | TGTGCCAGCAGCGTAGGCCAGAGTCCTTATGGCTACACCTTC | CASSVGQSPYGYTF
TRBD2 | 16 | TRBJ2-4 | few | TRBV11-2 | TGTGCCAGCAGCTTCGGGAGGCACATAGCCAAAAACATTCAGTACTTC | CASSFGRHIAKNIQYF
- | 13 | TRBJ1-2 | few | TRBV5-1 | TGCGCCAGCAGCCCGCAAGGGGTCTATGGCTACACCTTC | CASSPQGVYGYTF
- | 13 | TRBJ1-1 | few | TRBV12-3/TRBV12-4 | TGTGCCAGCAGCGAAACACAGGGCACTGAAGCTTTCTTT | CASSETQGTEAFF
TRBD1 | 13 | TRBJ2-5 | - | TRBV20-1 | TGCAGTGCTAGAGTCAGGGGGCCAGAGACCCAGTACTTC | CSARVRGPETQYF
- | 14 | TRBJ2-4 | - | TRBV21-1 | TGTGCCAGCGGTAACACAGGGAAAGGCGACATTCAGTACTTC | CASGNTGKGDIQYF
- | 14 | TRBJ2-3 | - | TRBV7-2 | TGTGCCAGCAGCCCAACGACAGGCACAGATACGCAGTATTTT | CASSPTTGTDTQYF